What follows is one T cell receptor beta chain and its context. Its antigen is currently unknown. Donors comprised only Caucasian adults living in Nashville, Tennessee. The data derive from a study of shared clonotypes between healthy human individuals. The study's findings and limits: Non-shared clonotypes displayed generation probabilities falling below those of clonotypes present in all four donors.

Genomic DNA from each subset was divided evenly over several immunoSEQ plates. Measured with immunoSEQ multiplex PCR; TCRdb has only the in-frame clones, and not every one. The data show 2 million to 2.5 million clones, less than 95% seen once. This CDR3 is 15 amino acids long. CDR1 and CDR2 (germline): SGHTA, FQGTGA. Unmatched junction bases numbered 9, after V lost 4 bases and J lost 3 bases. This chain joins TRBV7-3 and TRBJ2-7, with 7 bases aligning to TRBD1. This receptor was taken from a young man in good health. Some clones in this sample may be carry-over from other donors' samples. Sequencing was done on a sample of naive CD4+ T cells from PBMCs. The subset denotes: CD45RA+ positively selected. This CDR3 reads CASSYFAGTDYEQYF. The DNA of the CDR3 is TGTGCCAGCAGCTACTTTGCCGGGACAGACTACGAGCAGTACTTC.